The clone carrying this TCR beta chain was seen a handful of times. Its antigen is unknown. The sample belongs to a study of T cell repertoires in cytomegalovirus infection. Study background: Shared public TCR beta signatures pointed to both CMV infection and a matching HLA type.

This CDR3 is 14 amino acids long. V lost 3 bases and J lost 2, with 10 bases in between. The V gene's germline CDR1 is LNHDA and CDR2 SQIVND (reference sequence). General observations from the study: Cumulative frequency (of public TCR beta family members) identified carriers of CMV plus the relevant HLA. Across the ex vivo response, the dominant clonotypes were HLA-C-restricted CMV-specific TCR beta clonotypes.

TCRdb reanalysed the reads using MiXCR and keeps one entry per CDR3 protein. The sample lists about 300,000 distinct CDR3 sequences; approximately 8.9% were seen once. The chain has TRBV19 and TRBJ1-2; D unresolved. Sequenced sample: PBMCs. This sequence originates from a human donor in good health (CMV status not recorded). Some clones in this sample may be carry-over from other donors' samples. CDR3 residues: CASSIGHLNYGYTF. CDR3 DNA: TGTGCCAGTAGTATTGGGCACTTAAACTATGGCTACACCTTC.